This entry lists 11 T cell receptor beta chains sequenced from one sample in a study of regulatory T cells in long-lasting Graves disease. The authors built TCR beta libraries using iRepertoire HTBI primers and Arm-PCR of CDR3 regions. TCRdb ran MiXCR on the multiplex PCR reads and lists one entry per CDR3 protein. The sample has under 800,000 distinct CDR3 sequences, 16% seen once. Time point meaning: newly diagnosed GD, antithyroid drugs for less than 3 months. The TCR library was made from RNA that had been extracted from PBMCs in TRIzol. The same data also went into a second study, on T cells in Graves' hyperthyroidism and ophthalmopathy.

The sample here was peripheral blood mononuclear cells (PBMCs), taken at new diagnosis, from a patient treated with antithyroid drugs. Every receptor here comes from a woman in her 30s with Graves disease.

This clonotype was recorded at least ten times. The genes are TRBV28 and TRBJ1-5; D gene uncertain. This CDR3 comprises 11 residues. The V gene lost 5 bases and the J gene lost 2 bases, with 1 base spanning the gap. Per germline, CDR1 MDHEN and CDR2 SYDVKM. The CDR3 nucleotides are TGTGCCAGCAGTGGCAATCAGCCCCAGCATTTT. As protein: CASSGNQPQHF.

This clonotype was counted only a few times. This chain joins TRBV7-9 and TRBJ1-3; D gene uncertain. Germline-derived CDR1 and CDR2 are SEHNR and FQNEAQ (reference sequence). V was cut by 4 bases and J by 8 bases, with 21 bases left in between. The CDR3 has 16 residues. In DNA, the CDR3 is TGTGCCAGCAGCTCACCTTCCGAGCAGGTTGGGCACACCATATATTTT. Translating it yields CASSSPSEQVGHTIYF. The variable domain in full, completed from reference TRBV7-9 and TRBJ1-3, reads DTGVSQNPRHKITKRGQNVTFRCDPISEHNRLYWYRQTLGQGPEFLTYFQNEAQLEKSRLLSDRFSAERPKGSFSTLEIQRTEQGDSAMYLCASSSPSEQVGHTIYFGEGSWLTVV.

CDR3 sequence (DNA): TGTGCCAGCTCTAGACTACTACAAGATACGCAGTATTTT. Translation gives CASSRLLQDTQYF. The rearrangement joins TRBV18 to TRBJ2-3; maybe TRBD2 (5 bases). Germline CDR1 reads KGHSH; CDR2 reads LQKENI. Trimming removed 6 bases from V and 5 bases from J, with 12 bases in between. The CDR3 runs 13 residues.

This clonotype was counted many times. The rearrangement joins TRBV28 to TRBJ2-1; 7 bases agree with TRBD2. Germline CDR1 and CDR2: MDHEN and SYDVKM. The CDR3 consists of 15 residues. The V and J ends lost 7 bases and 4 bases, in that order; junction bases with no gene match: 10. CDR3 residues: CASIPWLAAYNEQFF. CDR3 nucleotides: TGTGCCAGCATCCCCTGGCTAGCGGCTTACAATGAGCAGTTCTTC.

The rearrangement links TRBV25-1 to TRBJ2-3; no clear D. The CDR3 runs 16 residues. Germline CDR1 is MGHDK and CDR2 is SYGVNS. V lost 1 base and J 0 bases, leaving 11 bases between the germline ends. For the CDR3, the DNA is TGTGCCAGCAGTGAATCCAGAACCCCTAGCACAGATACGCAGTATTTT. Translating gives CASSESRTPSTDTQYF.

This clonotype was seen repeatedly, ten times or more. The CDR3 nucleotides are TGTGCCACCAGTGATGGACGGGACAATGAGCAGTTCTTC. Translating gives CATSDGRDNEQFF. This sequence joins TRBV24-1 and TRBJ2-1; no reliable D call. Trimming stripped 3 bases from V and 5 bases from J, with 7 bases between. Germline CDR1 and CDR2: KGHDR and SFDVKD. The CDR3 has 13 residues.

This clonotype showed up just a few times. The junction differs from germline at one of its ends, possibly a read error. The chain links TRBV28 to TRBJ1-2, with D unresolved. CDR3 length: 12 residues. Germline V lookup: CDR1 MDHEN, CDR2 SYDVKM. CDR3 loop: CANSPWESGYTF. CDR3 sequence (DNA): TGTGCCAACAGTCCTTGGGAAAGCGGCTACACCTTC.

This clonotype was detected a few times. The chain couples TRBV3-1 to TRBJ2-4; TRBD2 matches 8 bases. The CDR3 contains 21 residues. The germline gives CDR1 LGHDT, CDR2 YNNKEL (reference sequence). V was pared by 0 bases and J by 0 bases, with 16 bases of the junction left unmatched. In DNA form, the CDR3 reads TGTGCCAGCAGCCAAGAACCCCGGCGTACTAGCGGACCACTAGCCAAAAACATTCAGTACTTC. Translation gives CASSQEPRRTSGPLAKNIQYF.

The chain joins TRBV7-3 to TRBJ2-5; D is perhaps TRBD2 (6 bases). V lost 4 bases, J lost 5 bases, and 11 bases lay in between. CDR1 and CDR2 (germline): SGHTA, FQGTGA. The CDR3 spans 13 residues. CDR3: CASSSGLRETQYF. The CDR3, as DNA: TGTGCCAGCAGCTCGGGACTTAGGGAGACCCAGTACTTC.

The genes are TRBV19 and TRBJ1-1; unclear D gene. V was clipped by 9 bases and J by 11 bases, with 22 bases between them. In germline, CDR1 is LNHDA, CDR2 SQIVND (reference sequence). This CDR3 has 13 amino acids. The CDR3 loop reads CASTISPQLGAFF. DNA for the CDR3: TGTGCCAGCACGATAAGCCCTCAATTGGGCGCTTTCTTT.

This clonotype has ten or more counts. V usage is TRBV20-1 and J usage is TRBJ2-5; 8 nucleotides match TRBD1. Germline V gene sequence: CDR1 DFQATT, CDR2 SNEGSKA (reference sequence). This CDR3 is 14 amino acids long. Trimming at V came to 4 bases and at J to 0 bases, leaving 4 bases not matched to a gene. As DNA, the CDR3 is TGCAGTGCTACAGCAGGGGGCAACCAAGAGACCCAGTACTTC. As protein: CSATAGGNQETQYF.